Listed below are T cell receptor beta chains from one sample, sequenced in a study of blood T cell repertoires in COVID-19. Sequencing used immunoSEQ multiplex PCR; TCRdb keeps in-frame clones, though not all of them. The sample has roughly 200,000 clones, around nine tenths seen once. Sample: peripheral blood. The receptors stem from a woman under 30 who had recovered from COVID-19. Each CDR3 is given with its conserved first and last residue. Each record gives: CDR3 length, V gene, clone size, CDR3 protein. Some rows mark clone size as missing; the rest say once, few, many or name a class of expanded clone.

14 TRBV6-5 . CASSPPGQTYEQYF
16 TRBV5-1 . CASSLVRGNSNEKLFF
12 TRBV18 . CASSPNRETQYF
13 TRBV23-1 . CASSQSAIQPQHF
15 TRBV6-1 . CASSEPGTVGYGYTF
16 TRBV9 . CASSASDGQGAYEQYF
13 TRBV11-3 . CASSLEGGYGYTF
16 TRBV6-2/TRBV6-3 once CASSYSASAGLYEQYF
14 TRBV5-6 once CASSLITGDYEQFF
11 TRBV28 . CASSPDYGYTF
16 TRBV18 . CASSPQPGTGITEAFF
16 TRBV7-9 . CASSLGRTGGYDTQYF
15 TRBV11-2 few CASSLGSGWPGEQFF
14 TRBV11-1 . CASAFGGNRNEQYF
13 TRBV27 once CASSSGGGTEAFF
15 TRBV7-3 . CASSQSGNSYNEQFF
17 TRBV6-2/TRBV6-3 once CASSYRGASLSYNEQFF
12 TRBV29-1 once CSVVQENTEAFF
16 TRBV25-1 . CASSNLEWTGSGELFF
16 TRBV7-9 . CASSLALADSYNEQFF
14 TRBV5-1 . CASSLSTGGDGYTF
16 TRBV3-1/TRBV3-2 . CASSQGPGRPYNEQFF
15 TRBV6-2/TRBV6-3 . CASSTPGGASYGYTF
16 TRBV11-2 . CASSAPSGGDRETQYF